The source of this T cell receptor (beta chain) is a study of CD4 T cells in relation to SARS-CoV-2 and coronaviruses. Study details: ViraFEST: approximately 10-day antigen culture of PBMCs, then TCR beta CDR3 sequencing. No peptide or an HIV-1 Nef peptide pool served as negative control.

Libraries were prepared by immunoSEQ multiplex PCR; TCRdb keeps only in-frame clonotypes and omits some of them. The repertoire holds more than 25,000 clones, with about 80% as singletons. Findings and limits, study-wide: Crossreactivity was assessed only for spike protein, not other viral proteins.

The unexposed donors gave CD4+ T cells in about 2011-2019, prior to COVID-19. After ten to eleven days of culture, CD4+ T cells were isolated. A single count supports this clone. As yet, its antigen is unknown. Trimming took off 4 bases at V and 5 bases at J, with 16 bases between the two ends. From germline, CDR1 is SQVTM and CDR2 ANQGSEA. CDR3 length: 14 residues. Sequencing input: CD4+ T cells from PBMCs, cultured in vitro. The chain joins TRBV29-1 to TRBJ2-3; a possible D gene is TRBD2 (5 bases). The TCR sequence derives from a human donor in good health. The CDR3 DNA follows: TGCAGCGTTGCCAGGTCAGAGCGGCAAGATACGCAGTATTTT. This codes for CSVARSERQDTQYF.